The TCR beta chain described here comes from a study of blood T cell repertoires in COVID-19. Whole-study context: Sites across the United States, Italy and Spain contributed samples from acute and convalescent COVID-19. Sources were T cells, B-cell-depleted T cells, or PBMCs; the material itself was cDNA or gDNA.

This CDR3 spans 18 amino acids. Losses at the gene ends were 4 bases for V and 5 bases for J; bases not matched to a gene: 15. The V gene's germline CDR1 is SEHNR and CDR2 FQNEAQ (reference sequence). As originally analysed: Nucleated cell counts were estimated from reference gene primer amplification. Using immunoSEQ multiplex PCR, the repertoire was profiled, and TCRdb retains in-frame clones only, with some absent. V, J and clone size are taken as reported in that table, and D and trimming were inferred from the DNA itself. The table has roughly 280,000 clones, roughly nine tenths seen once. The rearrangement links TRBV7-9 to TRBJ2-7; 12 bases fit TRBD2. The sample comprised peripheral blood. The TCR was taken from a man aged 35 to 55 with active or convalescent COVID-19. The CDR3 spells CASSSQTGTSGYRHEQYF. DNA for the CDR3: TGTGCCAGCAGCTCCCAAACCGGGACTAGCGGGTACAGGCACGAGCAGTACTTC. The entire variable domain, with the rest obtained from reference TRBV7-9 and TRBJ2-7, is as follows: DTGVSQNPRHKITKRGQNVTFRCDPISEHNRLYWYRQTLGQGPEFLTYFQNEAQLEKSRLLSDRFSAERPKGSFSTLEIQRTEQGDSAMYLCASSSQTGTSGYRHEQYFGPGTRLTVT.